This T cell receptor beta chain emerged from a study of cytotoxic CD8 clonotypes in ibrutinib-treated CLL. Study summary: Across the patients, 11 were relapsed/refractory, about 15 treatment-naive and roughly 18 IGHV unmutated. Overall study results and limits: Public clonotypes occurred uncommonly; on treatment, they contracted or remained stable. Clonality (at baseline) was higher than in age-matched healthy donors and tracked circulating CD8+ T-cell counts.

Details on this clone: Its target is not known.

V shed 9 bases, J shed 4 bases, and the junction held 5 bases outside the gene matches. CDR1 MNHNY and CDR2 SVGAGI come from the germline V gene (reference sequence). The CDR3 spans 12 residues. Sequencing was performed with immunoSEQ multiplex PCR; in TCRdb, only in-frame clones are kept and a portion is missing. The repertoire holds under 200,000 clones, around 84% seen once, with around 2.1% in the top ten. The chain uses TRBV6-6 and TRBJ2-7, with 8 bases fitting TRBD1. Sequenced material: PBMCs, taken after 12 months of ibrutinib treatment. The receptor was isolated from a human donor with chronic lymphocytic leukemia. CDR3 DNA sequence: TGTGCCAGGGGACAGGTGTTTTACGAGCAGTACTTC. Residues: CARGQVFYEQYF.